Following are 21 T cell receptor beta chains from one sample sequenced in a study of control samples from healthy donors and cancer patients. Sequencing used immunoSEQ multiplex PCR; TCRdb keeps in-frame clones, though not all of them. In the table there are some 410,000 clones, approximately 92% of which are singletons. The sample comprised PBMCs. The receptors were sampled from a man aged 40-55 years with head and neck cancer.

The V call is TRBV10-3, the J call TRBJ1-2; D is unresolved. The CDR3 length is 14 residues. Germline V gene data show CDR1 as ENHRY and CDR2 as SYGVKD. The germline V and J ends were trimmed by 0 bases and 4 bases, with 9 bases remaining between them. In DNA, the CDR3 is TGTGCCATCAGTGAGTCCTTTGAGGCCTATGGCTACACCTTC. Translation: CAISESFEAYGYTF.

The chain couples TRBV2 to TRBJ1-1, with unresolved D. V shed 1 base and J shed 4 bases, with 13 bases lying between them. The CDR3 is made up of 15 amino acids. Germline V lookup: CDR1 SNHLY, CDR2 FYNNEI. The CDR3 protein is CASSEGQRVGTEAFF. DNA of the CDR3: TGTGCCAGCAGTGAAGGGCAGCGGGTGGGCACTGAAGCTTTCTTT. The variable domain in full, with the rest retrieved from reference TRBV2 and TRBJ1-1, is EPEVTQTPSHQVTQMGQEVILRCVPISNHLYFYWYRQILGQKVEFLVSFYNNEISEKSEIFDDQFSVERPDGSNFTLKIRSTKLEDSAMYFCASSEGQRVGTEAFFGQGTRLTVV.

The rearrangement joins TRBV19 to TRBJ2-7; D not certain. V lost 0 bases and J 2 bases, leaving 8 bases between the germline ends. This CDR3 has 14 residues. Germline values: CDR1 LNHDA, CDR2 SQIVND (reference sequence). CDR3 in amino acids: CASSIEKATYEQYF. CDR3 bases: TGTGCCAGTAGTATAGAAAAGGCGACCTACGAGCAGTACTTC.

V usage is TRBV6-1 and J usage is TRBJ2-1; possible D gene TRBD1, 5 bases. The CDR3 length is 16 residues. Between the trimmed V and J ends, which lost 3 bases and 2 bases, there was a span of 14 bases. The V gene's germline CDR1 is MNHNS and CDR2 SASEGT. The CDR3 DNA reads TGTGCCAGCAGTGATCATTTAGCAGGGACCTACAATGAGCAGTTCTTC. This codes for CASSDHLAGTYNEQFF.

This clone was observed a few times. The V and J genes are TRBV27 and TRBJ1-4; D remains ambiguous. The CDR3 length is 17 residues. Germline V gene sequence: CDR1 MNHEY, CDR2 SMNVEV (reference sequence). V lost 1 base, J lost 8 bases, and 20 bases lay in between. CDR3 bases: TGTGCCAGCAGTTTATGGTTCGGTAATCGGGGAGGAGAAAAACTGTTTTTT. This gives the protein CASSLWFGNRGGEKLFF.

CDR3 in amino acids: CSASLEREQYF. In nucleotides, the CDR3 is TGCAGTGCTAGTCTGGAGCGCGAGCAGTACTTC. The rearrangement links TRBV20-1 to TRBJ2-7; D not resolved. V gave up 3 bases and J gave up 6 bases, with 9 bases separating them. This CDR3 is built from 11 residues. CDR1 and CDR2 (germline): DFQATT, SNEGSKA (reference sequence).

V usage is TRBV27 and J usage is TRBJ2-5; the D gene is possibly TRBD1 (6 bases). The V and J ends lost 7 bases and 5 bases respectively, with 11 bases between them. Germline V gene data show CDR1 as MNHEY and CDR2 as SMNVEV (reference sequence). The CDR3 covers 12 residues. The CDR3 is CASKGEWETQYF. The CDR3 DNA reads TGTGCCAGCAAGGGGGAGTGGGAGACCCAGTACTTC.

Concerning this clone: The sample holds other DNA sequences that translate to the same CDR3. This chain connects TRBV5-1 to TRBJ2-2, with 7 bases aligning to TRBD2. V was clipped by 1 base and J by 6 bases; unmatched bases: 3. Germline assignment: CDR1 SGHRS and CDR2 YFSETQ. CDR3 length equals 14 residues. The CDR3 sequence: CASSLSRGAGELFF. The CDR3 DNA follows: TGCGCCAGCAGCTTGTCTCGGGGGGCCGGGGAGCTGTTTTTT.

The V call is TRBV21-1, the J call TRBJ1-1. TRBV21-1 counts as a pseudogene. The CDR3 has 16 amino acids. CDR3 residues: CASSRPEGTMNTEAFF. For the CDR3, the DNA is TGTGCCAGCAGCAGGCCAGAGGGAACTATGAACACTGAAGCTTTCTTT.

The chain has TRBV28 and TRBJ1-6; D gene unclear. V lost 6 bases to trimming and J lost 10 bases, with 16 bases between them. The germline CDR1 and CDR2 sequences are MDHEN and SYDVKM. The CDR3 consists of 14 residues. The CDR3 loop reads CASSRTQTNSPLHF. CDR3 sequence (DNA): TGTGCCAGCAGCCGTACCCAAACAAACTCACCCCTCCACTTT.

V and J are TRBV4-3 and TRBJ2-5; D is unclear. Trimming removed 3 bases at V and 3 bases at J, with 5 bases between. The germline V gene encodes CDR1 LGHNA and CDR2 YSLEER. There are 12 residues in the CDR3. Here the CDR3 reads CASSQGKETQYF. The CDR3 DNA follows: TGCGCCAGCAGCCAGGGGAAAGAGACCCAGTACTTC.

The CDR3 loop is CASSLEGARGTYNSPLHF. The DNA for the CDR3 is TGTGCCAGCAGCTTGGAAGGCGCCAGGGGTACCTATAATTCACCCCTCCACTTT. The rearrangement uses TRBV5-6 and TRBJ1-6; TRBD1 might be the D (6 bases). Trimming removed 0 bases from V and 2 bases from J, with 15 bases in between. The germline gives CDR1 SGHDT, CDR2 YYEEEE. CDR3 length: 18 residues.

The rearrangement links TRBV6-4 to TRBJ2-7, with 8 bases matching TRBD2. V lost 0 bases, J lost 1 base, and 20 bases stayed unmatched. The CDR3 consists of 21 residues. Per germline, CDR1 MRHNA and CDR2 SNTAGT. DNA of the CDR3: TGTGCCAGCAGTGACTCCGACTTCTCCCGGAGGCGGGCGGGGGGATCCTACGAGCAGTACTTC. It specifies CASSDSDFSRRRAGGSYEQYF.

The CDR3 is CASSLAQDRLYGYTF. The CDR3 nucleotides read TGTGCCAGCAGCTTGGCTCAGGACAGGCTCTATGGCTACACCTTC. The chain has TRBV7-8 and TRBJ1-2; 7 positions match TRBD1. V dropped 3 bases and J dropped 4; count of bases not matched to a gene: 8. Germline V CDR1 and CDR2: SGHVS, FQNEAQ. The CDR3 covers 15 residues.

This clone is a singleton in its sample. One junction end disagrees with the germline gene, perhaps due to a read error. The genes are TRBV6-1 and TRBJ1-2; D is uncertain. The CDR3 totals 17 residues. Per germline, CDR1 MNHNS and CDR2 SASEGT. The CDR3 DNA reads TGTGCCAGCAGTCAAGCGTCGGTCGGGCGTCGGTACTATGGCTACACCTTC. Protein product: CASSQASVGRRYYGYTF.

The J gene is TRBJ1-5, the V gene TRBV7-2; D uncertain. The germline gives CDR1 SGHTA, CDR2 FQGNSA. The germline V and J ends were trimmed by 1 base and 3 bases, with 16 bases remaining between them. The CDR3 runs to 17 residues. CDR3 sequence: CASSLETRVESNQPQHF. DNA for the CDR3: TGTGCCAGCAGCTTAGAGACCCGAGTGGAATCCAATCAGCCCCAGCATTTT.

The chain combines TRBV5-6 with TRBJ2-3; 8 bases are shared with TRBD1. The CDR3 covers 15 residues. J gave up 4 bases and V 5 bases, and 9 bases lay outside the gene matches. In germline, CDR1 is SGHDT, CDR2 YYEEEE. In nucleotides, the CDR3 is TGTGCCAGCAGTTTCGGACAGGGAGAAGCAGATACGCAGTATTTT. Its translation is CASSFGQGEADTQYF.

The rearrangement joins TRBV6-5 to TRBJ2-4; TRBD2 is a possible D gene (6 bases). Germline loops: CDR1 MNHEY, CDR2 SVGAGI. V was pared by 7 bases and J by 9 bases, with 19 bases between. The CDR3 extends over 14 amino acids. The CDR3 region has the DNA TGTGCCAGCACCGCCTCCGGGGGTAAGGGCATTCAGTACTTC. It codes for CASTASGGKGIQYF.

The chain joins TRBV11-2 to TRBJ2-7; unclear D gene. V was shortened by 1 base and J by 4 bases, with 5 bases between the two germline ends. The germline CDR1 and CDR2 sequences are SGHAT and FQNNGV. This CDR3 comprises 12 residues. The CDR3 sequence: CASSLVEYEQYF. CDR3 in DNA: TGTGCCAGCAGCTTAGTCGAGTACGAGCAGTACTTC.

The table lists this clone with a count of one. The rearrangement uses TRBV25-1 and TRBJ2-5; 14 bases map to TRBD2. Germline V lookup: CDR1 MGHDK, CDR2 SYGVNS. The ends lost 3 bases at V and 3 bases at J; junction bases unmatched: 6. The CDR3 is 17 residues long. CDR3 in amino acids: CASSEPPGLAGEETQYF. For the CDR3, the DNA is TGTGCCAGCAGTGAGCCTCCGGGACTAGCGGGAGAAGAGACCCAGTACTTC.

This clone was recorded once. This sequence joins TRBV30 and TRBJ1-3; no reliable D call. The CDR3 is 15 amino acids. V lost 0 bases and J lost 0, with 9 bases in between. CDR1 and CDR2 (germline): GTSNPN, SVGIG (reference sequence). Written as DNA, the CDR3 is TGTGCCTGGAGTGTACCTGGACGCTCTGGAAACACCATATATTTT. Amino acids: CAWSVPGRSGNTIYF.